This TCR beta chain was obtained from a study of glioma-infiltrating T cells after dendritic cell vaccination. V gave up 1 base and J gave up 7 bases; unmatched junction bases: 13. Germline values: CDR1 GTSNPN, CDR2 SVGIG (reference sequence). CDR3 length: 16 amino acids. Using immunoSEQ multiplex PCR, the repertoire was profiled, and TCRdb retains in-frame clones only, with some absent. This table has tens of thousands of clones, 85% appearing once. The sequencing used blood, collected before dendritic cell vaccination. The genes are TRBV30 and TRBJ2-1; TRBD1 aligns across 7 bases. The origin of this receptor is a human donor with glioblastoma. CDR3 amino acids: CAWSETGRPRSNEQFF. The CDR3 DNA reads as TGTGCCTGGAGTGAGACAGGGCGGCCCAGGTCTAATGAGCAGTTCTTC.